This paragraph reports one TCR beta chain. Its matching antigen is unknown. The germline gives CDR1 SNHLY, CDR2 FYNNEI. The CDR3 sequence is 13 residues long. V was clipped by 2 bases and J by 1 base, with 5 bases between them. This entry belongs to a study of T cells in Graves' hyperthyroidism and ophthalmopathy. Study at large: Peripheral blood was collected at initial diagnosis, before any treatment. Study results and caveats: Blood also carried most thyroid clonotypes expanded above 0.001.

Uncontrolled infections, other autoimmune diseases, pregnancy or lactation led to exclusion of patients. Researchers amplified the TCR beta CDR3 regions from RNA transcripts. RT-PCR in the first round (using the HTBI primer set) targeted the TCR CDR3. TCRdb fed the multiplex PCR reads into MiXCR, producing one record per CDR3 protein. The repertoire holds over 120,000 distinct CDR3 sequences, with roughly 23% as singletons. Material for sequencing was blood. The sequence was collected from a woman aged 50 to 60 with Graves' hyperthyroidism that later progressed to Graves' ophthalmopathy. The rearrangement uses TRBV2 and TRBJ1-1; no definite D call. The CDR3 loop is CASSELENTEAFF. CDR3 nucleotide sequence: TGTGCCAGCAGTGAACTGGAGAACACTGAAGCTTTCTTT.